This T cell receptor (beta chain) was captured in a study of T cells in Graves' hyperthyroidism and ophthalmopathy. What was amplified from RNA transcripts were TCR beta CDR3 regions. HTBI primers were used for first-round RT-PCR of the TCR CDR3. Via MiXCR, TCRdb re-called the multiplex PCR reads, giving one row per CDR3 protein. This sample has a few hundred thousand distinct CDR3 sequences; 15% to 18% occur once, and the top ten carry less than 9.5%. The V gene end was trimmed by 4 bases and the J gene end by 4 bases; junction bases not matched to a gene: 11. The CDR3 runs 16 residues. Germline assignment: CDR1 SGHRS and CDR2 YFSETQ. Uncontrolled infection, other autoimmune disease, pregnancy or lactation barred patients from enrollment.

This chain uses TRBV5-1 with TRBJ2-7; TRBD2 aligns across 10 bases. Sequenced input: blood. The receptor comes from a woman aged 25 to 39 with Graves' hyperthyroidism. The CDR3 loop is CASSDTGTSVVYEQYF. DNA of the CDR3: TGCGCCAGCAGCGATACCGGGACTAGCGTTGTGTACGAGCAGTACTTC.